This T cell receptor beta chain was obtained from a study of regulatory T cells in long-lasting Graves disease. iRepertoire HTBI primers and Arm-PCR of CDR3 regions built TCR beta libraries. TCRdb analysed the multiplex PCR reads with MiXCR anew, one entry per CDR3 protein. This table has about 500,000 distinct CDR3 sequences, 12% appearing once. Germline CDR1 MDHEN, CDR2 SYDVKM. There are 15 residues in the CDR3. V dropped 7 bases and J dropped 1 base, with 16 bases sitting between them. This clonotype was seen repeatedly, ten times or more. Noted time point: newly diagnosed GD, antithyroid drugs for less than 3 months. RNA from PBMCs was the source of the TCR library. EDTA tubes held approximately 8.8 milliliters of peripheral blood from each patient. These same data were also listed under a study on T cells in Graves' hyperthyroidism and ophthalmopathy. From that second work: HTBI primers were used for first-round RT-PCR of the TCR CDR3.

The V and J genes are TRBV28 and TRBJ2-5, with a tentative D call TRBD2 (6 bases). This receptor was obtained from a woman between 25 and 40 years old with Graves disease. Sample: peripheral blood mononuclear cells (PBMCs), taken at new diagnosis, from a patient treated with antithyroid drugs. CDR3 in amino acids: CASTPGGGPQETQYF. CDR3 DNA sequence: TGTGCCAGCACCCCTGGGGGAGGTCCCCAAGAGACCCAGTACTTC. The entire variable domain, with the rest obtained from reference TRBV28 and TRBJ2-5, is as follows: DVKVTQSSRYLVKRTGEKVFLECVQDMDHENMFWYRQDPGLGLRLIYFSYDVKMKEKGDIPEGYSVSREKKERFSLILESASTNQTSMYLCASTPGGGPQETQYFGPGTRLLVL.